This TCR beta chain was recovered during a study of T cell responses to AZD1222 COVID-19 vaccine. Study conclusions and caveats: Spike-specific TCR repertoires showed rising breadth and depth after two AZD1222 doses. The donor cohort was predominantly white British with a female majority, and clonal diversity may have been underestimated.

TCRdb's copy holds only in-frame clones and misses some; the assay was immunoSEQ multiplex PCR. The profile covers around 78,000 clones, with around nine tenths appearing a single time and about 24% taken by the ten largest. As for this clone: Antigen: not known.

The sample here was peripheral blood, taken on day 0 of AZD1222 vaccination. This sequence was found in an adult in good health.

CDR3 in DNA: TGTGCCAGCAGGGGGACTGGGGCCAACGTCCTGACTTTC. Residues: CASRGTGANVLTF. V gene TRBV5-4 combines with J gene TRBJ2-6; D is unresolved. Germline CDR1 SGHNT, CDR2 YYREEE (reference sequence). V was trimmed by 5 bases and J by 2 bases, leaving 5 bases between them. The length of the CDR3 is 13 residues. Looking up the rest from reference TRBV5-4 and TRBJ2-6 gives the full variable domain: ETGVTQSPTHLIKTRGQQVTLRCSSQSGHNTVSWYQQALGQGPQFIFQYYREEENGRGNFPPRFSGLQFPNYSSELNVNALELDDSALYLCASRGTGANVLTFGAGSRLTVL.